These T cell receptor beta chains were read from a single sample in a study of blood T cell repertoires in COVID-19. Sequenced by immunoSEQ multiplex PCR; TCRdb stores in-frame clones only, minus some. The data hold approximately 450,000 clones, with around 89% observed a single time. The sequenced sample was PBMCs or T cells enriched from blood (not recorded which). The receptors originated from a man aged 25 to 40 who had recovered from COVID-19. Both conserved end residues are trimmed from each CDR3.

TRBV12-3/TRBV12-4	TRBJ1-2	ASTTTGGYT
TRBV28	TRBJ1-5	ASGQINNQPQH
TRBV2	TRBJ1-2	ASSVTETSYGYT
TRBV5-1	TRBJ1-2	ASSLARMVQGNGYT
TRBV19	TRBJ1-3	ASTDRGSTNTIY
TRBV19	TRBJ2-7	ASSIGGGRTYEQY
TRBV19	TRBJ2-7	ASSILSGATYEQY
TRBV7-2	TRBJ2-7	ASSHHAERVSYEQY
TRBV27	TRBJ2-1	ASSLATSGPNEQF
TRBV15	TRBJ2-5	ATSRGLAGEETQY
TRBV27	TRBJ2-3	ASSLTQPGVASDTQY
TRBV27	TRBJ1-1	ASSLLGANEAF
TRBV6-5	TRBJ2-7	ASSYSGVWFGEQY
TRBV11-2	TRBJ1-1	ASSLRRYGEAF
TRBV25-1	TRBJ2-6	ASSWAGANVLT
TRBV3-1/TRBV3-2	TRBJ2-1	ASSQDRGLPYNEQF
TRBV4-2	TRBJ1-2	ASSPKTSLFVYGYT
TRBV5-6	TRBJ2-7	ASSLISGSLNEQY
TRBV19	TRBJ1-1	ASSNTRNTEAF
TRBV7-8	TRBJ2-5	ASSLVAGGPLETQY
TRBV7-9	TRBJ1-5	ASSFTARGDSNQPQH
TRBV11-2	TRBJ1-6	ASSSPRRENSPLH
TRBV28	TRBJ1-1	ASSKQVGTEAF
TRBV6-5	TRBJ1-2	ASSSETGTGYT
TRBV19	TRBJ2-1	ASSIVAPAEQF
TRBV2	TRBJ2-7	ASRLQDYEQY
TRBV7-9	TRBJ2-2	ASSLAGGTGELF
TRBV28	TRBJ2-7	ATSGNTLEQY
TRBV28	TRBJ2-2	ASRGGADTGELF